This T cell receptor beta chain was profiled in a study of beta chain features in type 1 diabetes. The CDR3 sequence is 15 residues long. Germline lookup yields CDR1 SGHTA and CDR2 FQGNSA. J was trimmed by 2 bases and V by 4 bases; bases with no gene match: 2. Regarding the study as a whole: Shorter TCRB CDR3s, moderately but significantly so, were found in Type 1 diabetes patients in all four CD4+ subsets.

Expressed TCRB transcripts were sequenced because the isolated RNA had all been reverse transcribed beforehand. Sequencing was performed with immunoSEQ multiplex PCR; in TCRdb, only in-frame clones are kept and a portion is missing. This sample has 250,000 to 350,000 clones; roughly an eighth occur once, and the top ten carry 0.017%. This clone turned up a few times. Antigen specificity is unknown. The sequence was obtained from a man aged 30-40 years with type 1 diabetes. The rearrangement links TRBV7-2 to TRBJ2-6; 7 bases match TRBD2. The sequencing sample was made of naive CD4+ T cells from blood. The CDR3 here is CASSSGGAGANVLTF. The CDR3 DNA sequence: TGTGCCAGCAGCTCGGGGGGTGCTGGGGCCAACGTCCTGACTTTC.